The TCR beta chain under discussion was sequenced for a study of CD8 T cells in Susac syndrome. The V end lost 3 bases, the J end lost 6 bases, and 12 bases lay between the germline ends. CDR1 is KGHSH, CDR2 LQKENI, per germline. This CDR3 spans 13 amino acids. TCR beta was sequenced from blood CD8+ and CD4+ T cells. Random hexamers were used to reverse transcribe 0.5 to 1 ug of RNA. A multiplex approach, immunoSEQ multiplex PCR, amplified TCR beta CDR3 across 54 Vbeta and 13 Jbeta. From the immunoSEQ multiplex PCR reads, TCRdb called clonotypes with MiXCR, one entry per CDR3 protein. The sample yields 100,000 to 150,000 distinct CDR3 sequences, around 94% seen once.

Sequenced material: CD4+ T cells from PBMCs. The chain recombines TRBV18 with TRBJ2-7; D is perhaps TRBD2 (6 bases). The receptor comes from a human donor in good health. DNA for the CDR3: TGTGCCAGCTCACCGACTAGTTCGGGCGAGCAGTACTTC. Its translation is CASSPTSSGEQYF.